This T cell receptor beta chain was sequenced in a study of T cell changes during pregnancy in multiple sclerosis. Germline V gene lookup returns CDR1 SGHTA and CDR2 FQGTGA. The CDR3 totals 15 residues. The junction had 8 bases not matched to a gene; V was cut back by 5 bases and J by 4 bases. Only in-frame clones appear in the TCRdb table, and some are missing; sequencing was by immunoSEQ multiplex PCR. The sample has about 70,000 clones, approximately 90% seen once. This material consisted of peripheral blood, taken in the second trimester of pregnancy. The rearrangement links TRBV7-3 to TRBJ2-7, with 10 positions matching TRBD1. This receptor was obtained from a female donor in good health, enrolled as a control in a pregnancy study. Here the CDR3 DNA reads TGTGCCAGCAGCCCAATGACAGGGGGCTCGTACGAGCAGTACTTC. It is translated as CASSPMTGGSYEQYF.